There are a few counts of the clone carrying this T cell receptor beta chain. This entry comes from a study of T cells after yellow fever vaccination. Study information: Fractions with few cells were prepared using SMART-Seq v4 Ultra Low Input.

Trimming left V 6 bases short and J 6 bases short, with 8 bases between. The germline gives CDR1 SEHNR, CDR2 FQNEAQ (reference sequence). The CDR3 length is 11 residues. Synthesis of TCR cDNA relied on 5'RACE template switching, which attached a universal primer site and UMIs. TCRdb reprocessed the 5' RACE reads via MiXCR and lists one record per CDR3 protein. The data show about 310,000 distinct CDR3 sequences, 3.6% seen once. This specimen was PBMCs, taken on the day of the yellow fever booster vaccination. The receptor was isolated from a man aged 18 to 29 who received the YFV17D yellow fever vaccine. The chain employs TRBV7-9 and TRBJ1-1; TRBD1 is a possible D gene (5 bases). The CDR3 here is CASSEGAEAFF. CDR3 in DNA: TGTGCCAGCAGTGAAGGGGCTGAAGCTTTCTTT.